The 13 T cell receptor beta chains listed next were all sequenced from one sample in a study of T cells after yellow fever vaccination. One entry per CDR3 protein results from TCRdb running MiXCR on the 5' RACE reads. The data hold some 110,000 distinct CDR3 sequences, with approximately 8.4% observed a single time. The specimen comprised CD8+ T cells sorted from PBMCs, sampled 45 days after the yellow fever booster vaccination. The receptors stem from a man aged 25 to 40 who received the YFV17D yellow fever vaccine.

This clonotype was detected ten times or more. The CDR3 DNA follows: TGTGCCAGCAGTTACGACGGGAATGAGCAGTTCTTC. Its translation: CASSYDGNEQFF. J is TRBJ2-1 and V is TRBV6-5; D is undetermined. This CDR3 is built from 12 residues. The germline V gene encodes CDR1 MNHEY and CDR2 SVGAGI. Trimming took 2 bases from V and 7 from J, leaving 6 bases between them.

This clonotype was counted ten times or more. The chain uses TRBV20-1 and TRBJ2-3; 11 bases are shared with TRBD2. Trimming took 7 bases from V and 1 from J; bases not matched to a gene: 4. Germline-derived CDR1 and CDR2 are DFQATT and SNEGSKA (reference sequence). CDR3 length equals 14 residues. The CDR3 nucleotides read TGCAGTGTCTGGGGACTAGCGGGCACAGATACGCAGTATTTT. It translates to CSVWGLAGTDTQYF.

This clonotype came up many times. This chain connects TRBV20-1 to TRBJ2-7; D possibly matches TRBD1 or TRBD2 (6 bases each). The germline V gene has CDR1 DFQATT and CDR2 SNEGSKA (reference sequence). Trimming stripped 3 bases from V and 3 bases from J, with 12 bases between. This CDR3 has 13 residues. The CDR3 protein is CSARRQDYYEQYF. CDR3 nucleotide sequence: TGCAGTGCTAGGAGACAGGACTACTACGAGCAGTACTTC.

A few counts support this clonotype. This chain uses TRBV7-2 with TRBJ1-1, with 7 nucleotides matching TRBD1. The CDR3 contains 12 residues. The trim removed 5 bases at V and 7 bases at J, leaving 4 bases unmatched. Germline-derived CDR1 and CDR2 are SGHTA and FQGNSA. CDR3: CASSVHRGEAFF. In DNA form, the CDR3 reads TGTGCCAGCAGCGTCCACAGGGGTGAAGCTTTCTTT.

This clonotype occurred a few times. The chain has TRBV3-1 and TRBJ2-3, with 10 bases fitting TRBD2. Germline V CDR1 and CDR2: LGHDT, YNNKEL (reference sequence). There are 18 residues in the CDR3. Unmatched junction bases numbered 11, after V lost 0 bases and J lost 5 bases. The CDR3 spells CASSQEGISGRAEDTQYF. The CDR3, as DNA: TGTGCCAGCAGCCAAGAAGGAATAAGCGGGAGGGCCGAAGATACGCAGTATTTT.

The chain uses TRBV21-1 and TRBJ2-7; the DNA was not compared with TRBD2, the D call given in the table. TRBV21-1 is termed a pseudogene. This CDR3 comprises 16 residues. The CDR3: CASNLPSCREDYEQYF. CDR3 in DNA: TGTGCCAGCAACCTACCTTCTTGTCGGGAGGATTACGAGCAGTACTTC.

This clonotype has a count of ten or more. The J gene is TRBJ2-2, the V gene TRBV29-1; either TRBD1 or TRBD2 may supply D (5 bases each). This CDR3 spans 14 amino acids. CDR1 is SQVTM, CDR2 ANQGSEA, per germline. V lost 8 bases to trimming and J lost 2 bases, with 15 bases between them. CDR3 protein: CSFRRDGNTGELFF. The CDR3 DNA reads as TGCAGCTTCCGCCGGGACGGTAACACCGGGGAGCTGTTTTTT.

The CDR3 DNA reads TGTGCCAGCAGCCTAGGTAATAGCGGCAATGAGCAGTTCTTC. Translation: CASSLGNSGNEQFF. The J gene is TRBJ2-1, the V gene TRBV7-2; D perhaps matches TRBD2 (6 bases). Germline-derived CDR1 and CDR2 are SGHTA and FQGNSA. The CDR3 has 14 amino acids. V lost 5 bases to trimming and J lost 6 bases, with 14 bases between them.

This clonotype was counted between two and nine times. This chain uses TRBV3-1 with TRBJ2-1, with D tentatively TRBD1 (6 bases). The CDR3 extends over 16 amino acids. CDR1 and CDR2 from the germline V gene are LGHDT and YNNKEL (reference sequence). Trimming shortened V by 1 base and J by 4 bases, and 14 bases separated the two germline ends. The CDR3, as DNA: TGTGCCAGCAGCCAAGGGACAGCTCCCCTATACAATGAGCAGTTCTTC. Its protein product is CASSQGTAPLYNEQFF.

Only a few counts were recorded for this clonotype. V is TRBV13 and J is TRBJ2-6; D unclear. The length of the CDR3 is 12 residues. Between the trimmed V and J ends, which lost 8 bases and 4 bases, there was a span of 6 bases. Looked up from germline, CDR1 is PRHDT and CDR2 is FYEKMQ (reference sequence). The chain's CDR3 is CASAGGANVLTF. CDR3 coding DNA: TGTGCCAGCGCCGGAGGGGCCAACGTCCTGACTTTC.

Details on this clonotype: A clone one base away is much larger, so this may be a read error. The DNA for the CDR3 is TGCGCCAGCGGCCAAGTCGCATCCTACAATGAGCAGTTCTTC. It codes for CASGQVASYNEQFF. The chain carries TRBV4-3 and TRBJ2-1; D is ambiguous. The CDR3 contains 14 residues. CDR1 and CDR2 (germline): LGHNA, YSLEER.

This clonotype was picked up a small number of times. V usage is TRBV15 and J usage is TRBJ2-5, with D maybe TRBD1 (8 bases). The CDR3 has 14 amino acids. Trimming left V 4 bases short and J 5 bases short, with 14 bases between. Germline V CDR1 and CDR2: LNHNV, YYDKDF (reference sequence). The CDR3 region has the DNA TGTGCCACCAGCACCGGACAGGGAGGGGAGACCCAGTACTTC. Amino acids: CATSTGQGGETQYF.

This clonotype was detected ten times or more. This chain joins TRBV10-3 and TRBJ2-1, with TRBD2 identical over 10 bases. This CDR3 region has 14 residues. The junction had 9 bases not matched to a gene; V was cut back by 10 bases and J by 6 bases. Germline CDR1 reads ENHRY; CDR2 reads SYGVKD. The CDR3 nucleotides are TGTGCCACCACGCCTAGCGGGAGATTCAATGAGCAGTTCTTC. Translation gives CATTPSGRFNEQFF.